This TCR beta chain came from a study of shared clonotypes between healthy human individuals. As for the study in general: Aged 18 to 49, the donors were two women and a few men.

Naive CD8 cells, CD45RO-negative and positively selected for CCR7, excluded terminally differentiated effector memory CD45RA+ cells. Free of recent acute infections or vaccinations, the donors were healthy HIV-negative adults. Study results and limitations: It was the non-shared clonotypes that had lower generation probabilities than clonotypes shared by all four donors.

As concerns this clone: Its target is unknown.

Measured with immunoSEQ multiplex PCR; TCRdb has only the in-frame clones, and not every one. Here the sample spans some 2,100,000 clones, about 92% being singletons. The specimen was naive CD8+ T cells from PBMCs. This clonotype was obtained from a man aged 18 to 30 in good health. Some clones in this sample may be carry-over from other donors' samples.

In DNA form, the CDR3 reads TGTGCCAGCAGTGAAGCGGTCTACTCCTACGAGCAGTACTTC. Protein sequence: CASSEAVYSYEQYF. The chain employs TRBV2 and TRBJ2-7; no definite D call. This CDR3 comprises 14 residues. V was cut by 0 bases and J by 0 bases, with 6 bases left in between. Looked up from germline, CDR1 is SNHLY and CDR2 is FYNNEI.